The next 28 T cell receptor beta chains were all read from a single sample in a study of a mutant IDH1 vaccine in newly diagnosed glioma. The time point denotes: baseline, week 1 (first vaccination visit). The treatment was: pre-vaccination baseline after standard-of-care therapy. TCRdb's copy holds only in-frame clones and misses some; the assay was immunoSEQ multiplex PCR. In the table there are 75,000 to 100,000 clones, roughly four fifths of which are singletons. The sequencing here drew on PBMCs, taken from a glioma patient treated with radiotherapy, temozolomide or both. The receptors here all came from a man aged 35 to 55 with glioma. Some clones in this sample may be carry-over from other donors' samples.

The chain couples TRBV7-9 to TRBJ1-2; D ambiguous. The germline V gene encodes CDR1 SEHNR and CDR2 FQNEAQ (reference sequence). This CDR3 is built from 13 residues. Trimming pared 2 bases from V and 4 bases from J, leaving 8 bases between. The CDR3 DNA sequence: TGTGCCAGCAGCTTATCCAACCTCTATGGCTACACCTTC. Protein: CASSLSNLYGYTF.

The chain recombines TRBV2 with TRBJ1-2; no definite D call. Trimming cost V 2 bases and J 8 bases, with 12 bases left between them. Per germline, CDR1 SNHLY and CDR2 FYNNEI. The CDR3 consists of 13 residues. The CDR3 nucleotides read TGTGCCAGCAGTGAATTGGCGGGGATCGGCTACACCTTC. This gives the protein CASSELAGIGYTF.

The V and J genes are TRBV25-1 and TRBJ1-2, with D hard to call. The CDR3 sequence is 11 residues long. Germline CDR1 and CDR2: MGHDK and SYGVNS. Trimming removed 6 bases at V and 2 bases at J, with 4 bases between. CDR3 coding DNA: TGTGCCAGCAGCGGAAACTATGGCTACACCTTC. It is translated as CASSGNYGYTF.

The CDR3 nucleotides are TGTGCCAGCAGCTTCGACAGTTCCACCGGGGAGCTGTTTTTT. Amino acid sequence: CASSFDSSTGELFF. V and J are TRBV7-9 and TRBJ2-2; tentative D call: TRBD1 (5 bases). The CDR3 covers 14 residues. The germline V gene has CDR1 SEHNR and CDR2 FQNEAQ (reference sequence). With 3 bases removed from V and 4 bases from J, the gap between germline ends came to 9 bases.

The chain links TRBV5-6 to TRBJ2-4; D remains unclear. The CDR3 consists of 15 residues. The germline gives CDR1 SGHDT, CDR2 YYEEEE. Trimming took 4 bases from V and 0 from J, leaving 11 bases between them. The CDR3 DNA is TGTGCCAGCAGCCTGGTGGCGTTAGCCAAAAACATTCAGTACTTC. This gives the protein CASSLVALAKNIQYF.

This chain links TRBV5-6 with TRBJ1-4; D unresolved. Trimming left V 0 bases short and J 3 bases short, with 9 bases between. The germline V gene encodes CDR1 SGHDT and CDR2 YYEEEE. The CDR3 contains 15 residues. The CDR3 DNA follows: TGTGCCAGCAGCTTGGCGTGGGGTGCTAATGAAAAACTGTTTTTT. This sequence encodes CASSLAWGANEKLFF. The variable domain in full, with the rest retrieved from reference TRBV5-6 and TRBJ1-4, is DAGVTQSPTHLIKTRGQQVTLRCSPKSGHDTVSWYQQALGQGPQFIFQYYEEEERQRGNFPDRFSGHQFPNYSSELNVNALLLGDSALYLCASSLAWGANEKLFFGSGTQLSVL.

V is TRBV15 and J is TRBJ1-5; unclear D gene. There are 16 residues in the CDR3. V gave up 3 bases and J gave up 5 bases, with 17 bases separating them. Germline CDR1 reads LNHNV; CDR2 reads YYDKDF (reference sequence). CDR3 sequence (DNA): TGTGCCACCAGCAGCAATTCGGAGGGTTGGCATCAGCCCCAGCATTTT. Translated, it gives CATSSNSEGWHQPQHF.

The rearrangement joins TRBV15 to TRBJ2-7; TRBD2 aligns across 7 bases. Per germline, CDR1 LNHNV and CDR2 YYDKDF (reference sequence). This CDR3 is 16 amino acids long. V shed 0 bases, J shed 3 bases, and the junction held 8 bases outside the gene matches. The CDR3 nucleotides are TGTGCCACCAGCAGAGAATCCGCGGGGGAAATCTACGAGCAGTACTTC. It specifies CATSRESAGEIYEQYF.

This chain connects TRBV18 to TRBJ2-7, with D unresolved. Trimming left V 1 base short and J 0 bases short, with 7 bases between. The CDR3 loop spans 14 amino acids. Germline V gene lookup returns CDR1 KGHSH and CDR2 LQKENI. The CDR3 DNA reads as TGTGCCAGCTCACCACGCGCCGGCTCCTACGAGCAGTACTTC. This sequence encodes CASSPRAGSYEQYF.

The chain combines TRBV2 with TRBJ2-3; D may match TRBD1 or TRBD2 (5 bases each). The V end was cut by 0 bases, the J end by 6 bases, with 10 bases between. Germline V gene lookup returns CDR1 SNHLY and CDR2 FYNNEI. The CDR3 totals 14 residues. The CDR3 nucleotides are TGTGCCAGCAGTGAAGCAGGGGAGTATGATACGCAGTATTTT. Amino acids: CASSEAGEYDTQYF.

V gene TRBV4-1 combines with J gene TRBJ1-2; unclear D gene. The CDR3 spans 15 residues. Germline V CDR1 and CDR2: MGHRA, YSYEKL. The V and J ends lost 0 bases and 7 bases respectively, with 15 bases between them. The CDR3, as DNA: TGCGCCAGCAGCCAAGAACAGAGGGAATCCGTTGGCTACACCTTC. It yields the protein CASSQEQRESVGYTF.

J is TRBJ1-6 and V is TRBV9, with 8 positions matching TRBD1. CDR3 length: 14 amino acids. CDR1 and CDR2 (germline): SGDLS, YYNGEE. J gave up 10 bases and V 2 bases, and 5 bases lay outside the gene matches. This chain's CDR3 is CASSVQGAGSPLHF. The CDR3 DNA is TGTGCCAGCAGCGTCCAGGGGGCAGGGTCACCCCTCCACTTT. The full variable domain, its missing parts supplied by reference TRBV9 and TRBJ1-6, is DSGVTQTPKHLITATGQRVTLRCSPRSGDLSVYWYQQSLDQGLQFLIQYYNGEERAKGNILERFSAQQFPDLHSELNLSSLELGDSALYFCASSVQGAGSPLHFGNGTRLTVT.

This chain joins TRBV5-1 and TRBJ2-6, with no clear D. V was cut by 4 bases and J by 0 bases, with 8 bases left in between. Germline-derived CDR1 and CDR2 are SGHRS and YFSETQ. This CDR3 has 15 residues. The CDR3 loop is CASSQGSSGANVLTF. The CDR3 coding sequence is TGCGCCAGCAGCCAAGGAAGCTCTGGGGCCAACGTCCTGACTTTC.

The chain combines TRBV15 with TRBJ2-7, with D perhaps TRBD2 (7 bases). The CDR3 runs to 12 residues. In germline, CDR1 is LNHNV, CDR2 YYDKDF (reference sequence). V was clipped by 0 bases and J by 13 bases, with 13 bases between them. The CDR3 nucleotides are TGTGCCACCAGCAGAGATGGACGGGGGGCTTACTTC. Translating gives CATSRDGRGAYF.

The J gene is TRBJ1-4, the V gene TRBV7-9; 9 bases line up with TRBD1. V lost 5 bases and J lost 8; bases outside the gene matches: 6. The CDR3 consists of 14 residues. CDR1 is SEHNR, CDR2 FQNEAQ, per germline (reference sequence). Written as DNA, the CDR3 is TGTGCCAGCAGCCTGGGACAGGGAGGCGAAAAACTGTTTTTT. As protein: CASSLGQGGEKLFF.

This sequence joins TRBV2 and TRBJ2-1, with D unclear. The length of the CDR3 is 11 residues. V lost 7 bases, J lost 12 bases, and 13 bases lay in between. The germline V gene has CDR1 SNHLY and CDR2 FYNNEI. The CDR3 sequence: CASNRRSPQFF. Here the CDR3 DNA reads TGTGCCAGCAACAGACGGAGCCCGCAGTTCTTC.

This clone was seen just once. The V gene is TRBV2, the J gene TRBJ1-4; D is unclear. Trimming took 4 bases from V and 0 from J, leaving 6 bases between them. Germline loops: CDR1 SNHLY, CDR2 FYNNEI. The CDR3 runs 14 residues. Here the CDR3 DNA reads TGTGCCAGCAGTGGAAGATCAACTAATGAAAAACTGTTTTTT. It codes for CASSGRSTNEKLFF.

This clone was counted once. The rearrangement uses TRBV7-9 and TRBJ2-1; TRBD2 is a possible D gene (6 bases). The CDR3 runs to 14 residues. Germline CDR1 SEHNR, CDR2 FQNEAQ (reference sequence). V was trimmed by 4 bases and J by 0 bases, leaving 7 bases between them. The CDR3 region has the DNA TGTGCCAGCAGCTCGCGGGGCTCCTACAATGAGCAGTTCTTC. It codes for CASSSRGSYNEQFF. Variable domain in full (rest from reference TRBV7-9 and TRBJ2-1): DTGVSQNPRHKITKRGQNVTFRCDPISEHNRLYWYRQTLGQGPEFLTYFQNEAQLEKSRLLSDRFSAERPKGSFSTLEIQRTEQGDSAMYLCASSSRGSYNEQFFGPGTRLTVL.

This sequence joins TRBV30 and TRBJ2-7; D might be TRBD1 (6 bases). V shed 2 bases and J shed 2 bases, with 10 bases lying between them. Germline V CDR1 and CDR2: GTSNPN, SVGIG (reference sequence). CDR3 length: 13 amino acids. The CDR3 DNA is TGTGCCTGGAGTTGGGACACCGCCTACGAGCAGTACTTC. Its protein is CAWSWDTAYEQYF.

The V call is TRBV29-1, the J call TRBJ2-3; the match to TRBD2 covers 11 bases. After removal of 1 base from V and 5 bases from J, the junction contained 5 bases not matched to a gene. Germline V gene data show CDR1 as SQVTM and CDR2 as ANQGSEA. CDR3 length: 15 amino acids. The CDR3 protein is CSVEVGTSGGDTQYF. The DNA of the CDR3 is TGCAGCGTTGAAGTGGGGACTAGCGGTGGAGATACGCAGTATTTT.

The rearrangement links TRBV27 to TRBJ1-2, with D tentatively TRBD1 (5 bases). Between the trimmed V and J ends, which lost 5 bases and 7 bases, there was a span of 17 bases. CDR1 MNHEY and CDR2 SMNVEV come from the germline V gene (reference sequence). The CDR3 loop spans 14 amino acids. CDR3 nucleotide sequence: TGTGCCAGCAGTGAGTCAGGGAACTGGTTTGGCTACACCTTC. Translating it yields CASSESGNWFGYTF.

This chain connects TRBV11-2 to TRBJ2-2; D gene uncertain. Germline V gene lookup returns CDR1 SGHAT and CDR2 FQNNGV. V was clipped by 7 bases and J by 7 bases, with 16 bases between them. CDR3 size: 14 residues. The CDR3 loop reads CASTIKPAIGELFF. The CDR3 DNA reads TGTGCCAGCACCATCAAACCAGCGATCGGGGAGCTGTTTTTT.

This chain uses TRBV2 with TRBJ1-6, with D maybe TRBD1 (6 bases). The ends were cut back, 7 bases at V and 7 bases at J, with 14 bases in the middle. The V gene's germline CDR1 is SNHLY and CDR2 FYNNEI. The CDR3 is 14 amino acids. DNA of the CDR3: TGTGCCAGCAAGACTACAGGGATCAATTCACCCCTCCACTTT. Translation: CASKTTGINSPLHF.

This clone was counted a single time. The rearrangement joins TRBV5-1 to TRBJ1-2; maybe TRBD1 (6 bases). V was shortened by 2 bases and J by 2 bases, with 10 bases between the two germline ends. The CDR3 spans 14 residues. Germline V gene lookup returns CDR1 SGHRS and CDR2 YFSETQ. CDR3 nucleotide sequence: TGCGCCAGCAGCTTAGGACAGTCGAACTATGGCTACACCTTC. Translated, it gives CASSLGQSNYGYTF.

The chain couples TRBV6-1 to TRBJ1-2; TRBD1 matches 9 bases. Germline V gives CDR1 MNHNS, CDR2 SASEGT. The CDR3 is 13 amino acids. V shed 8 bases, J shed 7 bases, and the junction held 8 bases outside the gene matches. The CDR3 loop is CASELQGAPGYTF. The CDR3 DNA reads TGTGCCAGCGAGTTACAGGGGGCGCCTGGCTACACCTTC.

This chain links TRBV6-5 with TRBJ2-7, with D hard to call. Looked up from germline, CDR1 is MNHEY and CDR2 is SVGAGI. V lost 4 bases to trimming and J lost 4 bases, with 11 bases between them. This CDR3 region has 13 residues. In DNA form, the CDR3 reads TGTGCCAGCAGTTCCCTCCAAGGGTACGAGCAGTACTTC. The encoded protein is CASSSLQGYEQYF.

This chain links TRBV6-1 with TRBJ1-5; D uncertain. CDR1 MNHNS and CDR2 SASEGT come from the germline V gene. The V gene lost 3 bases and the J gene lost 2 bases, with 11 bases spanning the gap. The CDR3 extends over 15 amino acids. This CDR3 reads CASSEGLHGNQPQHF. CDR3 in DNA: TGTGCCAGCAGTGAGGGCCTCCATGGCAATCAGCCCCAGCATTTT.

In its sample, this clone was seen a few times. The genes are TRBV7-3 and TRBJ2-7; 7 bases match TRBD1. After removal of 4 bases from V and 5 bases from J, the junction contained 5 bases not matched to a gene. CDR1 and CDR2 from the germline V gene are SGHTA and FQGTGA. The CDR3 sequence is 13 residues long. CDR3 coding DNA: TGTGCCAGCAGCTCCTCCGGGACAGACGAGCAGTACTTC. Its translation is CASSSSGTDEQYF. The entire variable domain, with the rest obtained from reference TRBV7-3 and TRBJ2-7, is as follows: GAGVSQTPSNKVTEKGKYVELRCDPISGHTALYWYRQSLGQGPEFLIYFQGTGAADDSGLPNDRFFAVRPEGSVSTLKIQRTERGDSAVYLCASSSSGTDEQYFGPGTRLTVT.